The 25 T cell receptor beta chains below were found in one sample sequenced in a study of T cells in Graves' hyperthyroidism and ophthalmopathy. TCR beta CDR3 region amplification was performed from RNA transcripts. An initial round of RT-PCR targeting the TCR CDR3 relied on the HTBI primer set. Each CDR3 protein is one row after TCRdb ran MiXCR on the multiplex PCR reads. Among some 350,000 distinct CDR3 sequences listed, approximately 14% were seen once. Material for sequencing was blood. All receptors derive from a woman aged 55 to 70 with Graves' ophthalmopathy.

This chain links TRBV12-5 with TRBJ2-3; the D gene is possibly TRBD1 (5 bases). V lost 1 base, J lost 5 bases, and 10 bases lay in between. The CDR3 spans 14 residues. Germline CDR1 reads LGHNT; CDR2 reads FRNRAP. The CDR3 DNA reads as TGTGCTAGTGGTTTGGACAGGAGCGAAGATACGCAGTATTTT. It codes for CASGLDRSEDTQYF. The whole variable domain, remainder taken from reference TRBV12-5 and TRBJ2-3, is DARVTQTPRHKVTEMGQEVTMRCQPILGHNTVFWYRQTMMQGLELLAYFRNRAPLDDSGMPKDRFSAEMPDATLATLKIQPSEPRDSAVYFCASGLDRSEDTQYFGPGTRLTVL.

This clonotype was detected many times. V is TRBV27 and J is TRBJ2-1, with 8 positions matching TRBD2. After removal of 2 bases from V and 2 bases from J, the junction contained 5 bases not matched to a gene. Per the germline V gene, CDR1 is MNHEY and CDR2 is SMNVEV (reference sequence). The CDR3 is 16 residues long. This CDR3 is CASSLGGLVAYNEQFF. CDR3 bases: TGTGCCAGCAGTTTAGGGGGACTAGTGGCCTACAATGAGCAGTTCTTC.

A word on this clonotype: Being one base from a much bigger clone, this may be a read error. The chain recombines TRBV28 with TRBJ2-7; possibly TRBD1 for D (6 bases). The V gene's germline CDR1 is MDHEN and CDR2 SYDVKM. V was cut by 6 bases and J by 2 bases, with 11 bases left in between. The CDR3 extends over 13 amino acids. The CDR3 protein is CASREEGAYEQYF. The DNA for the CDR3 is TGTGCCAGCAGAGAAGAGGGGGCCTACGAGCAGTACTTC.

Points on this clonotype: At one end the junction does not follow the germline gene, possibly because of a read error. The rearrangement links TRBV5-5 to TRBJ2-3; no reliable D call. The germline CDR1 and CDR2 sequences are SGHKS and YYEKEE (reference sequence). This CDR3 contains 15 residues. CDR3 region: CASSPRGFSTDTRYF. DNA of the CDR3: TGTGCCAGCAGCCCCAGAGGATTTAGCACAGATACGCGGTATTTT.

This clonotype was seen at least ten times. The chain recombines TRBV7-9 with TRBJ2-1, with unresolved D. This CDR3 region has 11 residues. Trimming pared 4 bases from V and 6 bases from J, leaving 4 bases between. Looked up from germline, CDR1 is SEHNR and CDR2 is FQNEAQ (reference sequence). This chain's CDR3 is CASSYINEQFF. The CDR3 DNA sequence: TGTGCCAGCAGCTATATCAATGAGCAGTTCTTC.

This sequence joins TRBV19 and TRBJ1-5, with 11 bases identical to TRBD1. CDR1 LNHDA and CDR2 SQIVND come from the germline V gene (reference sequence). The CDR3 length is 17 residues. V trimming: 5 bases; J trimming: 3 bases; junction bases outside the gene matches: 9. DNA of the CDR3: TGTGCCAGTAGTCCAACCCGGGACAGGGGGTTCAATCAGCCCCAGCATTTT. It encodes CASSPTRDRGFNQPQHF.

Only a few counts were recorded for this clonotype. The CDR3 loop reads CASSVNQGVVYNEQFF. In DNA form, the CDR3 reads TGTGCCAGCAGCGTAAATCAAGGGGTGGTTTACAATGAGCAGTTCTTC. The gene calls are TRBV9 and TRBJ2-1, with D maybe TRBD1 (5 bases). CDR1 is SGDLS and CDR2 is YYNGEE in the germline V gene. The V end lost 1 base, the J end lost 4 bases, and 15 bases lay between the germline ends. The length of the CDR3 is 16 residues.

This chain links TRBV19 with TRBJ2-2; D might be TRBD1 (5 bases). V lost 2 bases, J lost 4 bases, and 11 bases lay in between. CDR3 length: 15 amino acids. Germline V gene data show CDR1 as LNHDA and CDR2 as SQIVND (reference sequence). The CDR3 DNA reads as TGTGCCAGTAGTATAAAGGGGTCGGGCACCGGGGAGCTGTTTTTT. Residues: CASSIKGSGTGELFF. Full variable domain (missing parts from reference TRBV19 and TRBJ2-2): DGGITQSPKYLFRKEGQNVTLSCEQNLNHDAMYWYRQDPGQGLRLIYYSQIVNDFQKGDIAEGYSVSREKKESFPLTVTSAQKNPTAFYLCASSIKGSGTGELFFGEGSRLTVL.

This clonotype showed up many times. This sequence joins TRBV20-1 and TRBJ2-7; D is unresolved. The CDR3 runs 12 residues. The ends were cut back, 3 bases at V and 0 bases at J, with 6 bases in the middle. CDR1 and CDR2 (germline): DFQATT, SNEGSKA (reference sequence). CDR3 protein: CSARQSSYEQYF. In DNA, the CDR3 is TGCAGTGCTAGGCAGAGCTCCTACGAGCAGTACTTC.

This clonotype was found many times. The J gene is TRBJ2-7, the V gene TRBV28; no clear D. The germline gives CDR1 MDHEN, CDR2 SYDVKM. V was clipped by 5 bases and J by 0 bases, with 17 bases between them. This CDR3 is 16 amino acids long. CDR3 sequence (DNA): TGTGCCAGCAGTCCCAGGACCGAAATAAGCTCCTACGAGCAGTACTTC. It encodes CASSPRTEISSYEQYF.

This clonotype has ten or more counts. CDR3 nucleotides: TGCGCCAGCAGCCCCCCGATACGGGGGGGCGAGCAGTACTTC. Protein product: CASSPPIRGGEQYF. V and J are TRBV5-1 and TRBJ2-7; 8 positions agree with TRBD2. The CDR3 extends over 14 amino acids. Losses at the gene ends were 4 bases for V and 6 bases for J; bases not matched to a gene: 9. Looked up from germline, CDR1 is SGHRS and CDR2 is YFSETQ.

This clonotype showed up many times. This chain connects TRBV12-3 or TRBV12-4 to TRBJ2-1; 7 positions match TRBD1. Trimming at V came to 6 bases and at J to 0 bases, leaving 5 bases not matched to a gene. The CDR3 runs 15 residues. The CDR3 loop is CASRLGGDSYNEQFF. Written as DNA, the CDR3 is TGTGCCAGCAGGCTAGGGGGCGACTCCTACAATGAGCAGTTCTTC.

At least ten counts were recorded for this clonotype. The J gene is TRBJ1-1, the V gene TRBV11-2, with D unresolved. This CDR3 spans 14 amino acids. Trimming pared 3 bases from V and 0 bases from J, leaving 8 bases between. CDR1 and CDR2 from the germline V gene are SGHAT and FQNNGV. CDR3 DNA: TGTGCCAGCAGCTTTGGAAATCTGAACACTGAAGCTTTCTTT. It encodes CASSFGNLNTEAFF.

This rearrangement joins TRBV19 to TRBJ1-1; D not resolved. V lost 4 bases to trimming and J lost 4 bases, with 16 bases between them. Germline V gene lookup returns CDR1 LNHDA and CDR2 SQIVND (reference sequence). The CDR3 contains 15 residues. CDR3 bases: TGTGCCAGTAGTACTCAAAGGGCCGGACTCACTGAAGCTTTCTTT. Translation gives CASSTQRAGLTEAFF.

Many counts were recorded for this clonotype. The chain has TRBV28 and TRBJ2-3, with D unclear. V lost 3 bases and J lost 0, with 10 bases in between. Looked up from germline, CDR1 is MDHEN and CDR2 is SYDVKM. The CDR3 sequence is 15 residues long. CDR3 nucleotides: TGTGCCAGCAGTTTGCAGCGACCTAGCACAGATACGCAGTATTTT. It translates to CASSLQRPSTDTQYF. Full variable domain (outside the CDR3, taken from reference TRBV28 and TRBJ2-3): DVKVTQSSRYLVKRTGEKVFLECVQDMDHENMFWYRQDPGLGLRLIYFSYDVKMKEKGDIPEGYSVSREKKERFSLILESASTNQTSMYLCASSLQRPSTDTQYFGPGTRLTVL.

This clonotype was found many times. The gene calls are TRBV20-1 and TRBJ2-7; TRBD2 might be the D (6 bases). From germline, CDR1 is DFQATT and CDR2 SNEGSKA (reference sequence). CDR3 length: 15 residues. V shed 3 bases and J shed 0 bases, with 15 bases lying between them. In nucleotides, the CDR3 is TGCAGTGCTAGTGATCCGGGACTTTCCTCCTACGAGCAGTACTTC. This encodes CSASDPGLSSYEQYF.

This clonotype was seen at least ten times. This chain connects TRBV7-2 to TRBJ2-7, with 8 bases aligning to TRBD2. CDR1 SGHTA and CDR2 FQGNSA come from the germline V gene. CDR3 length: 14 residues. With V trimmed by 2 bases and J by 5 bases, 5 bases remained unmatched. The chain's CDR3 is CASSLIEREHEQYF. In nucleotides, the CDR3 is TGTGCCAGCAGCTTAATCGAGCGGGAGCACGAGCAGTACTTC.

This clonotype was counted many times. V is TRBV28 and J is TRBJ2-7; 9 nucleotides align to TRBD1. Per germline, CDR1 MDHEN and CDR2 SYDVKM. The ends lost 6 bases at V and 4 bases at J; junction bases unmatched: 7. The CDR3 runs to 14 residues. DNA for the CDR3: TGTGCCAGCAGCCCAGACAGGGGGTGGTACGAGCAGTACTTC. Translating gives CASSPDRGWYEQYF.

In its sample, this clonotype was seen many times. The V and J genes are TRBV20-1 and TRBJ2-7; TRBD1 aligns across 9 bases. In germline, CDR1 is DFQATT, CDR2 SNEGSKA (reference sequence). The CDR3 runs 16 residues. Trimming at V came to 0 bases and at J to 6 bases, leaving 12 bases not matched to a gene. This CDR3 reads CSARDEARTGVGEQYF. The DNA of the CDR3 is TGCAGTGCTAGAGATGAGGCAAGGACAGGGGTAGGCGAGCAGTACTTC.

This clonotype was detected many times. The chain carries TRBV27 and TRBJ2-5; D is ambiguous. CDR1 and CDR2 (germline): MNHEY, SMNVEV (reference sequence). This CDR3 contains 15 residues. Deletions cut 0 bases from V and 0 bases from J, with 8 bases between. In DNA form, the CDR3 reads TGTGCCAGCAGTTTATCGGCCGGCTACCAAGAGACCCAGTACTTC. Translated: CASSLSAGYQETQYF.

This clonotype was picked up many times. The chain couples TRBV20-1 to TRBJ2-1, with TRBD2 identical over 7 bases. CDR1 is DFQATT, CDR2 SNEGSKA, per germline (reference sequence). The CDR3 is 16 residues long. After removal of 0 bases from V and 1 base from J, the junction contained 6 bases not matched to a gene. The CDR3 DNA reads as TGCAGTGCTAGAGATCCGCGGGGACTATCCTACAATGAGCAGTTCTTC. It specifies CSARDPRGLSYNEQFF.

CDR3 DNA sequence: TGCAGTGCTAGACGGGCGGGAGGCGCAGATACGCAGTATTTT. This encodes CSARRAGGADTQYF. The rearrangement joins TRBV20-1 to TRBJ2-3; 8 bases agree with TRBD2. Germline V gene lookup returns CDR1 DFQATT and CDR2 SNEGSKA (reference sequence). V was pared by 2 bases and J by 4 bases, with 5 bases of the junction left unmatched. The length of the CDR3 is 14 residues.

The CDR3 DNA is TGTGCCAGCAGCGTATCGGCCATGGAACCCCAGCATTTT. Protein sequence: CASSVSAMEPQHF. The chain uses TRBV9 and TRBJ1-5; D is uncertain. Germline V gives CDR1 SGDLS, CDR2 YYNGEE. The CDR3 length is 13 residues. The V end lost 1 base, the J end lost 10 bases, and 12 bases lay between the germline ends.

The V gene is TRBV7-3, the J gene TRBJ2-3; 9 bases are a match to TRBD2. The CDR3 runs 15 residues. J was trimmed by 6 bases and V by 5 bases; bases with no gene match: 9. Germline CDR1 and CDR2: SGHTA and FQGTGA. The CDR3 DNA sequence: TGTGCCAGCAGCCCTAATGGACTAGCGACTGATACGCAGTATTTT. It yields the protein CASSPNGLATDTQYF.

The chain carries TRBV5-1 and TRBJ2-5; D is perhaps TRBD1 or TRBD2 (6 bases each). The germline CDR1 and CDR2 sequences are SGHRS and YFSETQ. CDR3 length equals 15 residues. Between the trimmed V and J ends, which lost 0 bases and 9 bases, there was a span of 18 bases. The CDR3 DNA is TGCGCCAGCAGCTTGGGGGGGGCAGGCTTCGGGGCCCAGTACTTC. The encoded protein is CASSLGGAGFGAQYF.